A single sample gave rise to the 13 T cell receptor beta chains below, sequenced in a study of blood T cell repertoires in COVID-19. TCRdb's copy holds only in-frame clones and misses some; the assay was immunoSEQ multiplex PCR. The profile shows about 120,000 clones, 85% of them singletons. Sequenced sample: peripheral blood. These receptors were collected from a man older than 75 with active or convalescent COVID-19.

The gene calls are TRBV28 and TRBJ2-1, with TRBD2 matching over 14 bases. This CDR3 comprises 15 residues. Germline-derived CDR1 and CDR2 are MDHEN and SYDVKM. Trimming removed 5 bases from V and 10 bases from J; junction bases left unmatched: 7. The CDR3 coding sequence is TGTGCCAGCAGTCGACTAGCGGGGGGGCAAAGCGAGCAGTTCTTC. Translated, it gives CASSRLAGGQSEQFF.

This rearrangement joins TRBV3-1 (or the pseudogene TRBV3-2) to TRBJ1-1; D is unresolved. This CDR3 comprises 13 residues. Germline loops: CDR1 LGHDT, CDR2 YNNKEL (reference sequence). The V gene lost 0 bases and the J gene lost 2 bases, with 4 bases spanning the gap. As DNA, the CDR3 is TGTGCCAGCAGCCAAGACCTTAACACTGAAGCTTTCTTT. As protein: CASSQDLNTEAFF.

The gene calls are TRBV20-1 and TRBJ2-4; tentatively, D is TRBD2 (5 bases). CDR1 and CDR2 (germline): DFQATT, SNEGSKA (reference sequence). This CDR3 comprises 14 residues. V was pared by 3 bases and J by 5 bases, with 14 bases between. CDR3 sequence: CSASGRRLQNIQYF. DNA of the CDR3: TGCAGTGCTAGTGGGCGGAGGCTACAAAACATTCAGTACTTC.

A single count supports this clone. The chain has TRBV5-4 and TRBJ2-1, with a weak D call TRBD2 (5 bases). Between the trimmed V and J ends, which lost 0 bases and 8 bases, there was a span of 12 bases. There are 14 residues in the CDR3. Germline CDR1 is SGHNT and CDR2 is YYREEE (reference sequence). This CDR3 is CASSLERPPHEQFF. The CDR3 DNA reads as TGTGCCAGCAGCTTGGAGCGGCCCCCCCATGAGCAGTTCTTC. Complete variable domain (other parts from reference TRBV5-4 and TRBJ2-1): ETGVTQSPTHLIKTRGQQVTLRCSSQSGHNTVSWYQQALGQGPQFIFQYYREEENGRGNFPPRFSGLQFPNYSSELNVNALELDDSALYLCASSLERPPHEQFFGPGTRLTVL.

This chain connects TRBV11-2 to TRBJ2-5; 10 nucleotides align to TRBD2. CDR3 length: 15 residues. Losses at the gene ends were 5 bases for V and 4 bases for J; bases not matched to a gene: 7. CDR1 and CDR2 (germline): SGHAT, FQNNGV. In DNA form, the CDR3 reads TGTGCCAGCAGCGTTGGACTAGCGGAGGGAGAGACCCAGTACTTC. Translating gives CASSVGLAEGETQYF.

The V gene is TRBV5-5, the J gene TRBJ2-7; D gene unclear. The CDR3 contains 12 residues. The V end was cut by 4 bases, the J end by 3 bases, with 8 bases between. From germline, CDR1 is SGHKS and CDR2 YYEKEE (reference sequence). CDR3 DNA sequence: TGTGCCAGCAGCCGTGAGAACTACGAGCAGTACTTC. Translated: CASSRENYEQYF.

The chain joins TRBV7-6 to TRBJ2-2; no clear D gene. The V end lost 5 bases, the J end lost 6 bases, and 16 bases lay between the germline ends. This CDR3 contains 15 residues. Germline lookup yields CDR1 SGHVS and CDR2 FNYEAQ. CDR3 nucleotides: TGTGCCAGCAGCCCCTATTTCGCGAGTGCCGGGGAGCTGTTTTTT. Its protein is CASSPYFASAGELFF.

The V and J genes are TRBV2 and TRBJ2-3; D uncertain. Germline CDR1 and CDR2: SNHLY and FYNNEI. V was pared by 4 bases and J by 5 bases, with 10 bases between. The CDR3 runs to 13 residues. Here the CDR3 DNA reads TGTGCCAGCAGTGGGGTGACACTAGATACGCAGTATTTT. Amino acids: CASSGVTLDTQYF.

The chain uses TRBV5-4 and TRBJ2-7; TRBD2 matches 8 bases. V shed 4 bases and J 1 base; nucleotides not matched to a gene: 4. Germline V gives CDR1 SGHNT, CDR2 YYREEE (reference sequence). This CDR3 comprises 14 residues. The CDR3 loop reads CASSRPGGSYEQYF. The CDR3 region has the DNA TGTGCCAGCAGCAGGCCGGGGGGGTCCTACGAGCAGTACTTC.

V gene TRBV7-3 combines with J gene TRBJ1-1; 8 bases agree with TRBD1. Germline V gives CDR1 SGHTA, CDR2 FQGTGA. The V gene end was trimmed by 5 bases and the J gene end by 3 bases; junction bases not matched to a gene: 8. There are 15 residues in the CDR3. As DNA, the CDR3 is TGTGCCAGCAGCCCCTCAGGGGGCAGGGACACTGAAGCTTTCTTT. Translated: CASSPSGGRDTEAFF.

V is TRBV4-2 and J is TRBJ2-2; D uncertain. Germline V gives CDR1 LGHNA, CDR2 YNFKEQ. The CDR3 is 15 amino acids. V dropped 1 base and J dropped 1 base, with 7 bases sitting between them. The CDR3 DNA is TGTGCCAGCAGCCAAGTGACTTTGAACACCGGGGAGCTGTTTTTT. Translated: CASSQVTLNTGELFF.

This chain uses TRBV2 with TRBJ1-1, with TRBD1 identical over 7 bases. Trimming at V came to 1 base and at J to 6 bases, leaving 2 bases not matched to a gene. Germline V gene data show CDR1 as SNHLY and CDR2 as FYNNEI. The CDR3 is 13 amino acids. CDR3 DNA sequence: TGTGCCAGCAGTGAAGGAGGACAGGCTGAAGCTTTCTTT. This translates into CASSEGGQAEAFF. Filled out from reference TRBV2 and TRBJ1-1, the complete variable domain reads EPEVTQTPSHQVTQMGQEVILRCVPISNHLYFYWYRQILGQKVEFLVSFYNNEISEKSEIFDDQFSVERPDGSNFTLKIRSTKLEDSAMYFCASSEGGQAEAFFGQGTRLTVV.

V and J are TRBV5-6 and TRBJ2-5; D may be TRBD2 (6 bases). Trimming removed 2 bases at V and 2 bases at J, with 10 bases between. The CDR3 is made up of 14 amino acids. Germline CDR1 is SGHDT and CDR2 is YYEEEE. The CDR3 is CASSLLAAQETQYF. The CDR3 DNA follows: TGTGCCAGCAGCTTATTAGCGGCACAAGAGACCCAGTACTTC.